A selection of T cell receptor beta chains follows, all from one sample in a study of blood T cell repertoires in COVID-19. The data were produced by immunoSEQ multiplex PCR, yet TCRdb's version contains in-frame clones alone and is incomplete. The sample consists of some 250,000 clones, 86% of them appearing once. The material sequenced was peripheral blood. These receptors came from a man under 40 who had recovered from COVID-19. The CDR3 runs from the conserved cysteine through the conserved F or W. The order of the fields is V gene, J gene, clone size, CDR3 length, CDR3 protein. A row's size may be missing; if present it is once, few, many or a size class.

V: TRBV19; J: TRBJ2-7; size: -; length: 14; CDR3: CASHTGGEVAEQYF
V: TRBV19; J: TRBJ1-2; size: few; length: 13; CDR3: CASRGTDRDGYTF
V: TRBV12-5; J: TRBJ2-2; size: -; length: 17; CDR3: CASGLVRLARDTGELFF
V: TRBV13; J: TRBJ1-5; size: -; length: 16; CDR3: CASSAKTGLSNQPQHF
V: TRBV5-1; J: TRBJ2-7; size: -; length: 12; CDR3: CASRGSGYEQYF
V: TRBV5-1; J: TRBJ2-2; size: -; length: 12; CDR3: CASSLLTGELFF
V: TRBV7-9; J: TRBJ2-3; size: -; length: 13; CDR3: CASSRPSTDTQYF
V: TRBV19; J: TRBJ2-7; size: -; length: 14; CDR3: CASSRQGAFSEQYF
V: TRBV10-3; J: TRBJ2-5; size: -; length: 14; CDR3: CAISPTSGEETQYF
V: TRBV2; J: TRBJ1-6; size: -; length: 12; CDR3: CASTHGSSPLHF
V: TRBV7-9; J: TRBJ1-1; size: -; length: 12; CDR3: CASSFWRAEAFF
V: TRBV6-5; J: TRBJ2-2; size: -; length: 14; CDR3: CASGGGANTGELFF
V: TRBV4-1; J: TRBJ2-1; size: -; length: 15; CDR3: CASSRTSGGADEQFF
V: TRBV29-1; J: TRBJ2-7; size: -; length: 11; CDR3: CSVTRTEEQYF
V: TRBV30; J: TRBJ2-7; size: -; length: 11; CDR3: CAWSLYYEQYF
V: TRBV5-1; J: TRBJ2-1; size: -; length: 16; CDR3: CASSLDAGSSYNEQFF
V: TRBV19; J: TRBJ1-2; size: -; length: 13; CDR3: CASTPDREYGYTF
V: TRBV11-2; J: TRBJ1-2; size: -; length: 15; CDR3: CASSSLGTGGYGYTF
V: TRBV4-2; J: TRBJ2-3; size: -; length: 15; CDR3: CASNLAGGPADTQYF
V: TRBV2; J: TRBJ1-1; size: -; length: 18; CDR3: CASSPLPSSRRVYTEAFF
V: TRBV6-5; J: TRBJ1-2; size: -; length: 13; CDR3: CASMRGLSEGYTF
V: TRBV7-9; J: TRBJ2-4; size: -; length: 15; CDR3: CASSSRGLAKNIQYF
V: TRBV5-5; J: TRBJ2-1; size: -; length: 15; CDR3: CASSRQESSYNEQFF
V: TRBV12-3/TRBV12-4; J: TRBJ1-5; size: -; length: 13; CDR3: CASSYPGPQPQHF